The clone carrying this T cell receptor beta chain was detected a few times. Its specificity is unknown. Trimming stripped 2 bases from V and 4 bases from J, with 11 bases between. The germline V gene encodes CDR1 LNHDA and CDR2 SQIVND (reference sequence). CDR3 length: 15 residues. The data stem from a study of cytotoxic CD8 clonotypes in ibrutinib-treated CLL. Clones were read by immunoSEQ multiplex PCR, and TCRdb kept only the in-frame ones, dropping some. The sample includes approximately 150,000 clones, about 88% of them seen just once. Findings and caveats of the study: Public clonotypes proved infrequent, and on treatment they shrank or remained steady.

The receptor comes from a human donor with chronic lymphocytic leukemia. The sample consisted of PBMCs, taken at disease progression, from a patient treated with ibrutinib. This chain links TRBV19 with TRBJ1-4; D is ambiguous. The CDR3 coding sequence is TGTGCCAGTAGTATAAACCTAGACGGTAATGAAAAACTGTTTTTT. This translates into CASSINLDGNEKLFF.